This T cell receptor beta chain came from a study of cytomegalovirus exposure and HLA in healthy donors. Notes on this clone: Its antigen is as yet unknown.

The PCR used 60 Vbeta and 13 Jbeta primers. Clones were read by immunoSEQ multiplex PCR, and TCRdb kept only the in-frame ones, dropping some. The sample lists about 140,000 clones; around 82% were seen once. This CDR3 contains 16 residues. The trim removed 8 bases at V and 4 bases at J, leaving 12 bases unmatched. The germline V gene encodes CDR1 MDHEN and CDR2 SYDVKM. Broader study findings: In a later analysis, productive TCRs from donors in an Asian-associated ancestry cluster reportedly carried fewer N-insertions than the cohort mean.

The sequencing sample was made of PBMCs. This sequence originates from a man aged 45-60 years in good health and CMV-seronegative. The chain uses TRBV28 and TRBJ1-2, with 11 bases lining up with TRBD1. CDR3 DNA: TGTGCCAGCTCATCATCCGGGACAGGGGGAAGCTATGGCTACACCTTC. This encodes CASSSSGTGGSYGYTF.